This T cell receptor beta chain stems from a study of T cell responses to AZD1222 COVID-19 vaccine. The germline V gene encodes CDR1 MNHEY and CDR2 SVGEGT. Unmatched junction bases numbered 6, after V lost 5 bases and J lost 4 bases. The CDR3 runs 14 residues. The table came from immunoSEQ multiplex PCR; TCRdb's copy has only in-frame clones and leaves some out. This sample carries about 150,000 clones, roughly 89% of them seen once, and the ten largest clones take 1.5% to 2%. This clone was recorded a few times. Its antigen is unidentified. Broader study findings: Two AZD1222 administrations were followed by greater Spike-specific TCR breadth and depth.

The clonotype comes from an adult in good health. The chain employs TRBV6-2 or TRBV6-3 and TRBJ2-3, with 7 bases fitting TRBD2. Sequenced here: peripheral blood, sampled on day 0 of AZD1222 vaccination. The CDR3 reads CASSRDYTPDTQYF. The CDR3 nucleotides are TGTGCCAGCAGTCGGGACTACACCCCAGATACGCAGTATTTT.